This T cell receptor (beta chain) was found in a study of cytomegalovirus exposure and HLA in healthy donors. Findings of the study overall: Indistinguishable V segments such as TRBV6-2 and TRBV6-3 were excluded. Productive status was seen about 90% or about 30% of the time for most TCR beta V segments in an earlier analysis.

13 Jbeta primers and 60 Vbeta primers were used for the PCR. Method: immunoSEQ multiplex PCR; TCRdb's copy keeps in-frame clones and lacks some. The table includes roughly 190,000 clones, around 75% detected once. This clone was observed a few times. What it recognizes is unknown. Germline V gives CDR1 SGHRS, CDR2 YFSETQ. The CDR3 loop spans 16 amino acids. V shed 2 bases, J shed 4 bases, and the junction held 7 bases outside the gene matches. This sequence originates from a woman aged 30 to 39 in good health and CMV-seronegative. The chain has TRBV5-1 and TRBJ1-3; 9 bases are shared with TRBD1. The sequenced material came from PBMCs. Written as DNA, the CDR3 is TGCGCCAGCAGCTTTTATGGACAGGGGAGGGGAAACACCATATATTTT. It encodes CASSFYGQGRGNTIYF.